The clone carrying this TCR beta chain occurred once. These data originate in a study of blood T cell repertoires in COVID-19. The germline V and J ends were trimmed by 6 bases and 2 bases, with 13 bases remaining between them. The CDR3 totals 15 residues. CDR1 is LGHDT, CDR2 YNNKEL, per germline (reference sequence). Here immunoSEQ multiplex PCR was the method, and the copy in TCRdb shows in-frame clones only, minus some. The sample shows approximately 170,000 clones, approximately 80% of them seen only once. Sequenced: peripheral blood. This sequence joins TRBV3-1 (or the pseudogene TRBV3-2) and TRBJ2-2; tentative D call: TRBD2 (5 bases). The origin of this receptor is a human donor in a cohort sampled during active COVID-19. The CDR3 here is CASRDGIINTGELFF. CDR3 bases: TGTGCCAGCAGAGACGGGATTATCAACACCGGGGAGCTGTTTTTT.